This T cell receptor beta chain was retrieved from a study of shared T cell receptors in the human thymus. Sequencing used immunoSEQ multiplex PCR; TCRdb keeps in-frame clones, though not all of them. Seen here are about 380,000 clones, 85% to 95% observed once, and the top ten hold 0.02%. The V gene's germline CDR1 is LGHNA and CDR2 YSLEER. V was clipped by 3 bases and J by 2 bases; unmatched bases: 7. The CDR3 is made up of 15 amino acids. Sequencing used thymocytes. The gene calls are TRBV4-3 and TRBJ2-7, with 7 bases aligning to TRBD1. The source is a human donor. CDR3 protein: CASSQVYRGPYEQYF. In nucleotides, the CDR3 is TGCGCCAGCAGCCAGGTTTACAGGGGACCCTACGAGCAGTACTTC.